This T cell receptor beta chain stems from a study of T cell responses to AZD1222 COVID-19 vaccine. Findings and limits, study-wide: Spike-wide vaccine-associated CD4 TCRs dominated at 160-218 and 743-854.

Clones were read by immunoSEQ multiplex PCR, and TCRdb kept only the in-frame ones, dropping some. The table has 150,000 to 200,000 clones, about 90% seen once. Second-dose recipients at about 4 or about 12 weeks were treated as one pooled group. In the case of this clone: No antigen is known for it.

The CDR3 covers 14 residues. V lost 1 base and J lost 8, with 14 bases in between. Per germline, CDR1 MGHDK and CDR2 SYGVNS. The receptor's source is an adult who received the AZD1222 COVID-19 vaccine. Sequenced here: peripheral blood, sampled 28 days after the second AZD1222 dose. V and J are TRBV25-1 and TRBJ1-2; D is unresolved. CDR3 DNA sequence: TGTGCCAGCAGTGAATTAACGGAGGGAAGAGGCTACACCTTC. This encodes CASSELTEGRGYTF.